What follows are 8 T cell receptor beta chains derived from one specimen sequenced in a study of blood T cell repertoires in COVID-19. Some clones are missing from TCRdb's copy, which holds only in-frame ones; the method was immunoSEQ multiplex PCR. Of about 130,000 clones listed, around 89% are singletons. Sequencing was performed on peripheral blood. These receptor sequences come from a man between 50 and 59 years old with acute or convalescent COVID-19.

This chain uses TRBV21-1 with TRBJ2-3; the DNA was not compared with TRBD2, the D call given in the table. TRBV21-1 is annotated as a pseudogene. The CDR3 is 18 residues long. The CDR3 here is CASSKKVLTPTSTDTQYF. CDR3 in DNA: TGTGCCAGCAGCAAAAAGGTTCTGACTCCGACTAGCACAGATACGCAGTATTTT.

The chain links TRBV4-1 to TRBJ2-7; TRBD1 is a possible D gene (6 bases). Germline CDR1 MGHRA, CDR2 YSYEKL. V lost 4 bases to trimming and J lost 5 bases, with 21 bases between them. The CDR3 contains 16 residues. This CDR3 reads CASSPYQPGVGDEQYF. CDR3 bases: TGCGCCAGCAGCCCTTATCAGCCAGGGGTCGGGGACGAGCAGTACTTC.

The CDR3, as DNA: TGTGCCAGCAGTTTATCGAGAGGGTTTGAGCAGTTCTTC. It yields the protein CASSLSRGFEQFF. The chain links TRBV27 to TRBJ2-1; weak D call: TRBD2 (5 bases). The V end lost 0 bases, the J end lost 9 bases, and 9 bases lay between the germline ends. Germline V gene sequence: CDR1 MNHEY, CDR2 SMNVEV (reference sequence). This CDR3 has 13 amino acids.

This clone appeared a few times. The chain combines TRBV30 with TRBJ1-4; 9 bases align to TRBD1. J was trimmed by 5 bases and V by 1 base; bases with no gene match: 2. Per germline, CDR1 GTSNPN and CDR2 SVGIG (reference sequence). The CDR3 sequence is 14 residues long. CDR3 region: CAWSAGTGNEKLFF. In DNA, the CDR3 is TGTGCCTGGAGTGCCGGGACAGGGAATGAAAAACTGTTTTTT. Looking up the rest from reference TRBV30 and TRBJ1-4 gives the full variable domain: SQTIHQWPATLVQPVGSPLSLECTVEGTSNPNLYWYRQAAGRGLQLLFYSVGIGQISSEVPQNLSASRPQDRQFILSSKKLLLSDSGFYLCAWSAGTGNEKLFFGSGTQLSVL.

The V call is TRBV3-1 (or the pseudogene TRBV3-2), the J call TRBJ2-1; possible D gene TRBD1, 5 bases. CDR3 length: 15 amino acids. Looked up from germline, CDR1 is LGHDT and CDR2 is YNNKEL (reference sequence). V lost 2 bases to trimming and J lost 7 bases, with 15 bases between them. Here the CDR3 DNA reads TGTGCCAGCAGCCAACAAGCTGACAGCTGGAATGAGCAGTTCTTC. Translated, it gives CASSQQADSWNEQFF.

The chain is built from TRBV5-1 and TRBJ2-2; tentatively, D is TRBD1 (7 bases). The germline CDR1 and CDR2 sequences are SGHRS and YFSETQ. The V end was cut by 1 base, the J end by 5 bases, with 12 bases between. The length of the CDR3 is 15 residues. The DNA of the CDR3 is TGCGCCAGCAGCTTGCAGGGGGGCGGTACCGGGGAGCTGTTTTTT. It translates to CASSLQGGGTGELFF.

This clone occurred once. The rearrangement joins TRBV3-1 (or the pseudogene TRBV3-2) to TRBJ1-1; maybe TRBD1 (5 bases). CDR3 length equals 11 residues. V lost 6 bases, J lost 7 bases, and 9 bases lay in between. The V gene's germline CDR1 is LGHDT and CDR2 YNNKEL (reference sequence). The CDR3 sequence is CASRGGDEAFF. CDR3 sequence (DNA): TGTGCCAGCAGGGGGGGGGATGAAGCTTTCTTT.

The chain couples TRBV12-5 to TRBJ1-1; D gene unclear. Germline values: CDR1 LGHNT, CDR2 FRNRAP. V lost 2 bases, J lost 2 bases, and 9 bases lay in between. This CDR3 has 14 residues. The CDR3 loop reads CASGLSEANTEAFF. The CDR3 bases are TGTGCTAGTGGTTTGTCGGAGGCTAACACTGAAGCTTTCTTT.